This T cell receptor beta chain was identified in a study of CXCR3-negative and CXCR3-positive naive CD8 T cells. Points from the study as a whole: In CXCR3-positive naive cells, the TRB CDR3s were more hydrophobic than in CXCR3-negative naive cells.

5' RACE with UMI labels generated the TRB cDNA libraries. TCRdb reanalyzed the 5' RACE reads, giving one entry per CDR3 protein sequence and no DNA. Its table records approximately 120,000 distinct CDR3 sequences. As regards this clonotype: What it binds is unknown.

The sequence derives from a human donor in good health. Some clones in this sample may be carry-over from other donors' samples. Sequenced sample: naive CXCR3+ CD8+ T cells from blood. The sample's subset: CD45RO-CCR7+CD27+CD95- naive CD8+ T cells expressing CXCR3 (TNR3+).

CDR3 amino acids: CASSEEGQGTDTQYF. The chain carries TRBV2 and TRBJ2-3; TCRdb returns TRBD1, unconfirmable since there is no DNA. This CDR3 spans 15 amino acids. Germline V gives CDR1 SNHLY, CDR2 FYNNEI.